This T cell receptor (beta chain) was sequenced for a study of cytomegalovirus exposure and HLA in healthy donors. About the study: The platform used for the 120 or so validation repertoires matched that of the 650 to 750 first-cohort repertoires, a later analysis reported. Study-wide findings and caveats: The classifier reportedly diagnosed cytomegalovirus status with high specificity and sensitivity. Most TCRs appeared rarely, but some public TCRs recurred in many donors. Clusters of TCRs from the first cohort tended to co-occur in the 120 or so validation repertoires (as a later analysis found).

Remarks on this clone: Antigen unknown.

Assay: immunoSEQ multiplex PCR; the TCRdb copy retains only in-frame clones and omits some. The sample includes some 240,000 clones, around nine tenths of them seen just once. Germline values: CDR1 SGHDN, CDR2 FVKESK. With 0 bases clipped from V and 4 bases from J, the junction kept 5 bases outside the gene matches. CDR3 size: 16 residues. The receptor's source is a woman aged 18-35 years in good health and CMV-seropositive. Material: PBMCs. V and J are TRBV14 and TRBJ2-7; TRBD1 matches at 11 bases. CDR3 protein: CASSQDWTGGAYEQYF. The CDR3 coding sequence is TGTGCCAGCAGCCAAGACTGGACAGGGGGCGCGTACGAGCAGTACTTC. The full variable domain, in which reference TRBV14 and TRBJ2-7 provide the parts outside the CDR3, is EAGVTQFPSHSVIEKGQTVTLRCDPISGHDNLYWYRRVMGKEIKFLLHFVKESKQDESGMPNNRFLAERTGGTYSTLKVQPAELEDSGVYFCASSQDWTGGAYEQYFGPGTRLTVT.